The entry that follows covers one TCR beta chain sequence. Its target is not known. CDR1 MNHNS and CDR2 SASEGT come from the germline V gene. The CDR3 runs to 14 residues. V was trimmed by 6 bases and J by 8 bases, leaving 14 bases between them. The data stem from a study of shared clonotypes between healthy human individuals. Whole-study results and caveats: Naive subsets tended to show greater estimated richness than memory subsets.

Assay: immunoSEQ multiplex PCR; the TCRdb copy retains only in-frame clones and omits some. The table records more than 400,000 clones, more than 95% of them present only once. The specimen sequenced was naive CD4+ T cells sorted from blood. Regarding subset: CD45RA+ positively selected. The clonotype originates from a woman aged 30 to 39 in good health. The rearrangement joins TRBV6-1 to TRBJ1-6; D possibly corresponds to TRBD1 (5 bases). The CDR3 DNA sequence: TGTGCCAGCAGCCCCAGGGAGTTGGATTCACCCCTCCACTTT. This encodes CASSPRELDSPLHF.